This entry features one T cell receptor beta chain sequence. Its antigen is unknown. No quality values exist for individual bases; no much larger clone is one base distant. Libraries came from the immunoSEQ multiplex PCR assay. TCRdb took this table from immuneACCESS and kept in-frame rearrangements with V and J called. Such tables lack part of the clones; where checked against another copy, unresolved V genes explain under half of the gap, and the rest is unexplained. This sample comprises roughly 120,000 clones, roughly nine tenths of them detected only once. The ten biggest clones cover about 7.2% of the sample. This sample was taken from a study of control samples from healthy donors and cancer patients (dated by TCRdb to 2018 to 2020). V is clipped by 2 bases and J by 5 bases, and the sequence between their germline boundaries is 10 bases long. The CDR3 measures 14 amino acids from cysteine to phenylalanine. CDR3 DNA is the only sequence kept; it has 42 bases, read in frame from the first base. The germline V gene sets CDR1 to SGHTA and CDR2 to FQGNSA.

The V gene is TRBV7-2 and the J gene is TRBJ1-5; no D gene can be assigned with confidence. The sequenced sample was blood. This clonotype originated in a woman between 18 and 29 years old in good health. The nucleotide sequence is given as TGTGCCAGCAGCTTAAGGGAAAACGATCAGCCCCAGCATTTT. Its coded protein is CASSLRENDQPQHF. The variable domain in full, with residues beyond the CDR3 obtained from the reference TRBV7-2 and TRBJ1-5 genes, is GAGVSQSPSNKVTEKGKDVELRCDPISGHTALYWYRQSLGQGLEFLIYFQGNSAPDKSGLPSDRFSAERTGGSVSTLTIQRTQQEDSAVYLCASSLRENDQPQHFGDGTRLSIL.